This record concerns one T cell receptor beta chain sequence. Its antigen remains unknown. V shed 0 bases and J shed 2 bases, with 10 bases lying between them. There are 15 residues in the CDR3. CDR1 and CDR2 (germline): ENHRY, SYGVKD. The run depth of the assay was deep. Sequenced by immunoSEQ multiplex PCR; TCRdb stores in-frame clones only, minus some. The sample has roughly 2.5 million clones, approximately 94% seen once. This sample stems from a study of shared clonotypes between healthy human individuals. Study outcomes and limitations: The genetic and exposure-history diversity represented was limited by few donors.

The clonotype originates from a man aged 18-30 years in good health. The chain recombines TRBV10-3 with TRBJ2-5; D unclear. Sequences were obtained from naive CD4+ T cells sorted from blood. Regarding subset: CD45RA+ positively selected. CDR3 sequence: CAISESKGIQETQYF. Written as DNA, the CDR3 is TGTGCCATCAGTGAGTCTAAAGGCATACAAGAGACCCAGTACTTC.